The 6 T cell receptor beta chains below come from one sample, sequenced in a study of cytomegalovirus exposure and HLA in healthy donors. With 60 Vbeta and 13 Jbeta primers, the PCR was carried out. Sequenced by immunoSEQ multiplex PCR; TCRdb stores in-frame clones only, minus some. The table shows 82,000 or so clones, with over 9% occurring only once. Sequencing was performed on PBMCs. Receptor source: a man aged 60 to 69 in good health and CMV-seropositive.

The CDR3 region has the DNA TGTGCCAGCAGCCTGCGGACAGGGGAGGGTAATTCACCCCTCCACTTT. Residues: CASSLRTGEGNSPLHF. The V and J genes are TRBV7-9 and TRBJ1-6; 9 nucleotides line up with TRBD1. J was trimmed by 6 bases and V by 5 bases; bases with no gene match: 8. The germline V gene has CDR1 SEHNR and CDR2 FQNEAQ (reference sequence). The CDR3 loop spans 16 amino acids.

The chain links TRBV7-9 to TRBJ1-4; perhaps TRBD1 as D (5 bases). Germline CDR1 is SEHNR and CDR2 is FQNEAQ (reference sequence). This CDR3 is 13 amino acids long. The ends were cut back, 0 bases at V and 6 bases at J, with 5 bases in the middle. CDR3: CASSLAGDEKLFF. The CDR3 DNA follows: TGTGCCAGCAGCTTAGCAGGGGATGAAAAACTGTTTTTT.

The table lists this clone with a few counts. This chain joins TRBV6-5 and TRBJ2-4; D gene uncertain. The CDR3 totals 15 residues. Trimming removed 2 bases at V and 8 bases at J, with 16 bases between. CDR1 and CDR2 (germline): MNHEY, SVGAGI. This chain's CDR3 is CASSYQHPGRDIQYF. The CDR3 nucleotides read TGTGCCAGCAGTTACCAGCACCCAGGAAGAGACATTCAGTACTTC.

This clone was detected only a few times. The chain carries TRBV29-1 and TRBJ2-3; 7 positions agree with TRBD1. This CDR3 comprises 13 residues. Germline V gives CDR1 SQVTM, CDR2 ANQGSEA. J gave up 2 bases and V 8 bases, and 7 bases lay outside the gene matches. The CDR3 here is CSSQGITTDTQYF. The CDR3 nucleotides read TGCAGCTCACAGGGGATAACCACAGATACGCAGTATTTT.

V and J are TRBV28 and TRBJ2-7; no clear D gene. The CDR3 totals 14 residues. The V end was cut by 2 bases, the J end by 2 bases, with 10 bases between. The germline CDR1 and CDR2 sequences are MDHEN and SYDVKM. In DNA form, the CDR3 reads TGTGCCAGCAGTTTAGGGCAGAAACCCTACGAGCAGTACGTC. It specifies CASSLGQKPYEQYV.

This clone was observed a few times. The rearrangement joins TRBV6-4 to TRBJ2-2; no clear D gene. V was cut by 8 bases and J by 2 bases, with 9 bases left in between. CDR3 length: 13 residues. CDR1 is MRHNA, CDR2 SNTAGT, per germline. CDR3 loop: CASGQSNTGELFF. The CDR3 DNA follows: TGTGCCAGCGGCCAGTCAAACACCGGGGAGCTGTTTTTT.